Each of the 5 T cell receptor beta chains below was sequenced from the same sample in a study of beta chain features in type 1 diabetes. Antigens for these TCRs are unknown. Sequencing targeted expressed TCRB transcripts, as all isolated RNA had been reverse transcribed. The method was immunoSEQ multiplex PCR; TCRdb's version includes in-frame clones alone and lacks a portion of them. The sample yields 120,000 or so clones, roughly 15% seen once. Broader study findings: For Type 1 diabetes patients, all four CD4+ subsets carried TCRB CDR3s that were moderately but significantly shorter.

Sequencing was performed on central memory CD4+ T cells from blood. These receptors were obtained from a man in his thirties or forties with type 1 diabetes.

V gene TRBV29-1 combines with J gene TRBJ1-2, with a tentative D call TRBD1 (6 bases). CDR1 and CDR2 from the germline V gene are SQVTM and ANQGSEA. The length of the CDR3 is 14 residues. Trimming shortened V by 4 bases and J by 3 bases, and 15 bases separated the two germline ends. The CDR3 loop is CSVVRSGGDYGYTF. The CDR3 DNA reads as TGCAGCGTTGTTAGATCCGGGGGCGACTATGGCTACACCTTC. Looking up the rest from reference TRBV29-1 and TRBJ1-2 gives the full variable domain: SAVISQKPSRDICQRGTSLTIQCQVDSQVTMMFWYRQQPGQSLTLIATANQGSEATYESGFVIDKFPISRPNLTFSTLTVSNMSPEDSSIYLCSVVRSGGDYGYTFGSGTRLTVV.

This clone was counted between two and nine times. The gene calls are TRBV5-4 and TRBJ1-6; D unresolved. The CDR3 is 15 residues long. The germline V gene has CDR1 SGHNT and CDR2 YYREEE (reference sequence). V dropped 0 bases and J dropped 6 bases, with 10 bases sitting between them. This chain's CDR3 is CASSLAGVGNSPLHF. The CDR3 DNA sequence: TGTGCCAGCAGCTTGGCCGGGGTTGGTAATTCACCCCTCCACTTT.

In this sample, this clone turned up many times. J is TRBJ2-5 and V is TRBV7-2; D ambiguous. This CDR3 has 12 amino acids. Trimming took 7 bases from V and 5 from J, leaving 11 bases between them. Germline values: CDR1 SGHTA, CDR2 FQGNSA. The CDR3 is CASNRVGETQYF. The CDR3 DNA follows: TGTGCCAGCAATAGGGTTGGGGAGACCCAGTACTTC.

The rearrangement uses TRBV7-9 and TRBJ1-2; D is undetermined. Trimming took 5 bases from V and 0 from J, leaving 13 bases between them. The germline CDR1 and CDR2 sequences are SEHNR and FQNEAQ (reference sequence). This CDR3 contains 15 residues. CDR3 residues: CASSPSITTNYGYTF. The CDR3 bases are TGTGCCAGCAGCCCCAGCATAACTACTAACTATGGCTACACCTTC.

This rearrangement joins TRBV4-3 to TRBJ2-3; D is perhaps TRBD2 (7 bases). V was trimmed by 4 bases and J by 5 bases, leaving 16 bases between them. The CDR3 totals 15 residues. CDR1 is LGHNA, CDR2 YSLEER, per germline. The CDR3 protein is CASSLQGGAGDTQYF. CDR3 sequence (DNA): TGCGCCAGCAGCCTACAAGGGGGGGCTGGAGATACGCAGTATTTT.